These T cell receptor beta chains were read from a single sample in a study of blood T cell repertoires in COVID-19. Profiling relied on immunoSEQ multiplex PCR, and the TCRdb table lists in-frame clones only, not all of them. The profile shows 390,000 or so clones, 90% of them singletons. The sample taken for sequencing was peripheral blood. The receptors were sampled from a young man with active or convalescent COVID-19. Both conserved end residues are part of each CDR3. D genes are given only for firm matches. Rows may omit the clone size; those that give it use once, few, many or a size class.

v_gene	d_gene	abundance	j_gene	CDR3aa	CDR3nt
TRBV20-1	-	-	TRBJ2-7	CSASKVLTYEQYF	TGCAGTGCTAGTAAGGTACTAACCTACGAGCAGTACTTC
TRBV11-2	TRBD1	-	TRBJ2-5	CASSLDAGQGQTQYF	TGTGCCAGCAGCTTAGACGCTGGACAGGGACAGACCCAGTACTTC
TRBV29-1	-	-	TRBJ1-4	CSARRFNEKLFF	TGCAGCGCCCGGCGGTTTAATGAAAAACTGTTTTTT
TRBV5-1	-	-	TRBJ2-1	CASSLGQLSSYNEQFF	TGCGCCAGCAGCTTGGGACAGCTAAGCTCCTACAATGAGCAGTTCTTC
TRBV7-9	TRBD1	-	TRBJ2-3	CASSLAETGMGDTQYF	TGTGCCAGCAGCTTAGCGGAGACAGGGATGGGCGATACGCAGTATTTT
TRBV7-2	TRBD2	-	TRBJ2-1	CASSLPTSGRATYNEQFF	TGTGCCAGCAGTTTACCGACTAGCGGGAGGGCAACCTACAATGAGCAGTTCTTC
TRBV7-3	-	once	TRBJ2-1	CASSFRTAEQSNEQFF	TGTGCCAGCAGCTTCCGGACAGCCGAACAGAGCAATGAGCAGTTCTTC
TRBV6-4	-	few	TRBJ2-7	CASSDSSSGEQYF	TGTGCCAGCAGTGACTCGAGTTCTGGCGAGCAGTACTTC
TRBV19	TRBD2	-	TRBJ2-7	CASSGGVSYEQYF	TGTGCCAGTTCTGGGGGGGTCTCCTACGAGCAGTACTTC
TRBV7-6	TRBD1	-	TRBJ1-2	CASSSWTGGGYGYTF	TGTGCCAGCAGCTCTTGGACAGGGGGAGGGTATGGCTACACCTTC
TRBV5-5	-	-	TRBJ1-6	CASSQEAFYNSPLHF	TGTGCCAGCAGCCAGGAGGCTTTCTATAATTCACCCCTCCACTTT
TRBV6-5	-	-	TRBJ2-2	CASKNSRTGELFF	TGTGCCAGCAAAAACAGCCGCACCGGGGAGCTGTTTTTT
TRBV9	TRBD2	-	TRBJ2-7	CASSVAGAGAEEQYF	TGTGCCAGCAGCGTAGCCGGAGCGGGAGCGGAGGAGCAGTACTTC
TRBV21-1	-	-	TRBJ1-2	CASSSLSGVEANYGYTF	TGTGCCAGCAGCAGTTTGTCAGGGGTCGAAGCTAACTATGGCTACACCTTC
TRBV5-5	TRBD1	-	TRBJ1-4	CASSLVGTVNEKLFF	TGTGCCAGCAGCTTGGTTGGGACAGTTAATGAAAAACTGTTTTTT
TRBV11-2	TRBD2	-	TRBJ2-7	CASSPLGGSSYEQYF	TGTGCCAGCAGCCCCCTCGGGGGGAGCTCCTACGAGCAGTACTTC
TRBV28	-	few	TRBJ2-7	CASGDTYEQYF	TGTGCCAGCGGAGATACCTACGAGCAGTACTTC
TRBV18	TRBD1	-	TRBJ2-5	CASSPGQGNQETQYF	TGTGCCAGCTCACCGGGACAGGGGAACCAAGAGACCCAGTACTTC
TRBV24-1	TRBD2	-	TRBJ2-2	CATSFTSGDTGELFF	TGTGCCACCAGCTTTACTAGCGGGGACACCGGGGAGCTGTTTTTT
TRBV14	-	once	TRBJ1-1	CASSQALGGYTEAFF	TGTGCCAGCAGCCAAGCTTTAGGGGGATACACTGAAGCTTTCTTT
TRBV11-2	-	once	TRBJ1-5	CASSRGMNQPQHF	TGTGCCAGCAGCCGGGGGATGAATCAGCCCCAGCATTTT
TRBV3-1/TRBV3-2	-	-	TRBJ1-1	CASSQTTGYPEAFF	TGTGCCAGCAGCCAGACAACAGGTTACCCTGAAGCTTTCTTT
TRBV6-5	-	-	TRBJ2-7	CASSRRLVVYEQYF	TGTGCCAGCAGTCGACGACTAGTAGTCTACGAGCAGTACTTC
TRBV11-2	-	-	TRBJ2-3	CASSLERADTQYF	TGTGCCAGCAGCTTAGAACGGGCAGATACGCAGTATTTT
TRBV9	-	-	TRBJ1-6	CASTTGGLNSPLHF	TGTGCCAGCACCACTGGAGGGTTAAATTCACCCCTCCACTTT
TRBV4-3	-	-	TRBJ1-5	CASSTHRDSNQPQHF	TGCGCCAGCAGCACCCACAGGGATAGCAATCAGCCCCAGCATTTT
TRBV6-4	TRBD1	-	TRBJ1-5	CASRGQGARGNQPQHF	TGTGCCAGCAGAGGACAGGGGGCGCGTGGCAATCAGCCCCAGCATTTT
TRBV5-8	TRBD1	-	TRBJ1-5	CASRLLGQYSNQPQHF	TGTGCCAGCAGGTTGCTGGGACAGTATAGCAATCAGCCCCAGCATTTT
TRBV19	-	-	TRBJ2-7	CASSIETPSLYEQYF	TGTGCCAGTAGTATCGAGACTCCCTCTCTATACGAGCAGTACTTC
TRBV19	TRBD2	-	TRBJ2-1	CASSPLGAGERFF	TGTGCCAGTAGTCCCTTAGGAGCGGGAGAACGGTTCTTC
TRBV28	-	-	TRBJ1-1	CASSPPVVGRGNTEAFF	TGTGCCAGCAGTCCACCGGTAGTGGGCAGGGGGAACACTGAAGCTTTCTTT
TRBV7-9	-	-	TRBJ1-2	CASSFGSGDGYTF	TGTGCCAGCAGCTTCGGTTCAGGGGATGGCTACACCTTC
TRBV11-3	-	-	TRBJ2-7	CATNGGPFVEQYF	TGTGCCACAAATGGAGGGCCGTTCGTCGAGCAGTACTTC
TRBV19	-	few	TRBJ1-5	CASSIRTDPYQPQHF	TGTGCCAGTAGTATCCGGACTGATCCGTATCAGCCCCAGCATTTT
TRBV12-3/TRBV12-4	-	-	TRBJ2-7	CASSRVSSYEQYF	TGTGCCAGCAGCAGGGTTTCGTCCTACGAGCAGTACTTC
TRBV2	TRBD1	-	TRBJ2-3	CASHRQGTSTDTQYF	TGTGCCAGCCATAGACAGGGGACTAGCACAGATACGCAGTATTTT
TRBV19	-	-	TRBJ2-7	CASSPSSSHYEQYF	TGTGCCAGTAGTCCCAGTAGCAGCCACTACGAGCAGTACTTC
TRBV5-6	-	-	TRBJ2-5	CASSQIDRPNTETQYF	TGTGCCAGCAGCCAAATTGACAGGCCCAACACAGAGACCCAGTACTTC
TRBV18	TRBD2	-	TRBJ2-5	CASSPRGLAGGETQYF	TGTGCCAGCTCACCACGGGGACTAGCGGGAGGAGAGACCCAGTACTTC
TRBV11-2	TRBD1	-	TRBJ2-1	CASSPTGTGLGEQFF	TGTGCCAGCAGCCCCACCGGGACAGGGTTGGGTGAGCAGTTCTTC
TRBV19	TRBD2	-	TRBJ2-1	CASTIAGGINEQFF	TGTGCCAGTACCATAGCGGGAGGAATCAATGAGCAGTTCTTC
TRBV6-4	TRBD1	-	TRBJ1-6	CASRPGTGSSPLHF	TGTGCCAGCAGACCCGGGACAGGTTCTTCACCCCTCCACTTT
TRBV7-6	TRBD1	-	TRBJ2-7	CASSPQTGPRFYEQYF	TGTGCCAGCAGCCCTCAGACAGGGCCTCGTTTTTACGAGCAGTACTTC
TRBV5-5	TRBD2	-	TRBJ2-7	CASSLAGGFDEQYF	TGTGCCAGCAGCTTGGCCGGGGGGTTCGACGAGCAGTACTTC
TRBV10-3	-	-	TRBJ1-2	CAIRGPKQGVYGYTF	TGTGCCATCAGGGGACCAAAACAGGGAGTCTATGGCTACACCTTC
TRBV7-9	-	-	TRBJ2-1	CASSLVGAGGEQFF	TGTGCCAGCAGCTTAGTTGGGGCCGGGGGTGAGCAGTTCTTC
TRBV18	-	-	TRBJ2-7	CASSPTPGLDSYEQYF	TGTGCCAGCTCACCAACCCCGGGACTCGATTCCTACGAGCAGTACTTC
TRBV7-3	-	-	TRBJ1-2	CASSPAPLQNGYTF	TGTGCCAGCAGCCCCGCCCCCTTACAAAATGGCTACACCTTC
TRBV7-2	-	-	TRBJ1-1	CASSMIPGTEAFF	TGTGCCAGCAGTATGATCCCCGGCACTGAAGCTTTCTTT
TRBV5-1	-	-	TRBJ1-1	CASSLDRANTEAFF	TGCGCCAGCAGCTTGGACAGAGCGAACACTGAAGCTTTCTTT
TRBV6-2/TRBV6-3	-	once	TRBJ2-2	CASSRGAGGELFF	TGTGCCAGCAGCCGTGGGGCCGGCGGGGAGCTGTTTTTT
TRBV6-4	-	-	TRBJ1-1	CASSAGVDTEAFF	TGTGCCAGCAGCGCCGGGGTTGACACTGAAGCTTTCTTT